Described below is a single TCR beta chain sequence and its context. This sample was included in a study of blood T cell repertoires in COVID-19. At the level of the study: Samples came from the United States, Italy and Spain, spanning acute and convalescent COVID-19.

Produced via immunoSEQ multiplex PCR; TCRdb's table is partial and in-frame only. This table holds roughly 70,000 clones, over 70% found once. This TCR came from a woman in her 70s with acute or convalescent COVID-19. The specimen was peripheral blood.

CDR3 DNA sequence: TGTGCCAGTCAAAACCCGGGACAGGGGCATGGCTACACCTTC. Protein sequence: CASQNPGQGHGYTF. The V call is TRBV27, the J call TRBJ1-2; 10 bases agree with TRBD1. Germline trimming cut 9 bases from V and 6 bases from J; bases unmatched to any gene: 10. In germline, CDR1 is MNHEY, CDR2 SMNVEV (reference sequence). The CDR3 is made up of 14 amino acids.